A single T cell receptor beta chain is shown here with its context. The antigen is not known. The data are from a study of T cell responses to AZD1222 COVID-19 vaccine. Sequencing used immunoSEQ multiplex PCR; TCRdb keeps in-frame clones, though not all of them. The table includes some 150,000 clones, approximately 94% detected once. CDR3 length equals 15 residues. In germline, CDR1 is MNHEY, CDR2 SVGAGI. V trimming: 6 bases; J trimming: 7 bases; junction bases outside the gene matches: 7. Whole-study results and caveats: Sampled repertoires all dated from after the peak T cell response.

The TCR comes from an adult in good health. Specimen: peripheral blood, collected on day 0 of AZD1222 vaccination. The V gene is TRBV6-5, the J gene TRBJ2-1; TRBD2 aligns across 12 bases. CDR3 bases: TGTGCCAGCAGCCCGATAGGGACTAGCGGGAATGAGCAGTTCTTC. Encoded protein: CASSPIGTSGNEQFF.